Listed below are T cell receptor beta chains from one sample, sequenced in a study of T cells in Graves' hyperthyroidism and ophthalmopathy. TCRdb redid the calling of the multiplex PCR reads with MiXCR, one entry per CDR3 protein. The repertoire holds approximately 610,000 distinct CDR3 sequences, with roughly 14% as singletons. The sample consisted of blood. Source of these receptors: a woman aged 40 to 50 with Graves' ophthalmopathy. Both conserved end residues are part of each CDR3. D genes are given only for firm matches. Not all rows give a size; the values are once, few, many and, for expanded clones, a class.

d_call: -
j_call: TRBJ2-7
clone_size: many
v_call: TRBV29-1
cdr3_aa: CSVVGVREQYF

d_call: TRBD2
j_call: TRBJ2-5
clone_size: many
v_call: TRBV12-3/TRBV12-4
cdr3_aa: CASGREDQETQYF

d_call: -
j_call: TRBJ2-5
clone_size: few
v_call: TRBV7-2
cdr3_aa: CASRGTGETRYF

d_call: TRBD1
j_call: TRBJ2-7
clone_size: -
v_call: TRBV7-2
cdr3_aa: CASSYGQGLGYEQYF

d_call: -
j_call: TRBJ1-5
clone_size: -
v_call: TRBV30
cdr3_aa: CAWSERDRPNQPQHF

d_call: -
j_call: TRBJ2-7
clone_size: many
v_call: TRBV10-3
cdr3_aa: CAISEFVSYEQYF

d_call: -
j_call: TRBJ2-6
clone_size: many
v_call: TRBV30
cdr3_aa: CAWESGANVLTF

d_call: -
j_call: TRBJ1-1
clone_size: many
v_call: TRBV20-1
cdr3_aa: CSATGGARGNTEAFF

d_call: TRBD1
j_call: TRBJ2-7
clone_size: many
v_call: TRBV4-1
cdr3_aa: CASSQSGTGAYEQYF

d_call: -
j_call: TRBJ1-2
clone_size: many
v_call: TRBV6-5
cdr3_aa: CASSYVDSYGYTF

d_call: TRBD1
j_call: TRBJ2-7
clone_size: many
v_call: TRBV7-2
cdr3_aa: CASSWGQGAYEQYF

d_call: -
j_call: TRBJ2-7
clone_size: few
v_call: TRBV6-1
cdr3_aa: CASSTPGEGQGEQYF

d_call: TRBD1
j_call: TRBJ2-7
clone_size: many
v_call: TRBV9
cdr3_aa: CASSTHRDSNEQYF

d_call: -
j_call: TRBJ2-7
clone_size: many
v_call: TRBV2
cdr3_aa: CASHAGGYEQYF

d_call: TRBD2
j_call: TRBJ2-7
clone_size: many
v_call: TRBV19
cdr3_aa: CASRRTSGSGQYF

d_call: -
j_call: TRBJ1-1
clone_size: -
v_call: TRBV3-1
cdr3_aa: CASSPEGGGGSPEAFF

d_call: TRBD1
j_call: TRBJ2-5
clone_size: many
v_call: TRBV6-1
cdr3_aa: CASGPGQGKETQYF

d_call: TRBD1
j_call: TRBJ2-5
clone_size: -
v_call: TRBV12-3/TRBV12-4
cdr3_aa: CASSWRSGGEETQYF

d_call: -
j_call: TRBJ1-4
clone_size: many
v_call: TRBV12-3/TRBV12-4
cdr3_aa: CASKDFTSEKLFF

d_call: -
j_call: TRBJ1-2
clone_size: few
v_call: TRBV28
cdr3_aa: CARRGGSSLEYGYTF

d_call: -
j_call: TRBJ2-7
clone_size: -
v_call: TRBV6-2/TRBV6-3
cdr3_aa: CASKEDGGGYEQYF

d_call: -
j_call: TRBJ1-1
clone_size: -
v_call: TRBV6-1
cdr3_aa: CASITQPSKTEAFF

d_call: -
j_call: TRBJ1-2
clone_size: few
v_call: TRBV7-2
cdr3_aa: CASSLDRVDYGHAF

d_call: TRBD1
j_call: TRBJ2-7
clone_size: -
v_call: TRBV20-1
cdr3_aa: CSARDPFWGQGVGEQYF

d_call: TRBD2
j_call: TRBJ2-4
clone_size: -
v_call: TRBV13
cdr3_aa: CASSTLAENKNIQYF

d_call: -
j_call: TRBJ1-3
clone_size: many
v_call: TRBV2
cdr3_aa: CASSEFPGNTIYF

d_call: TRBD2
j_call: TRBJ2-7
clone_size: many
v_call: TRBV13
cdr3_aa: CASSPRGAGVYEQYF

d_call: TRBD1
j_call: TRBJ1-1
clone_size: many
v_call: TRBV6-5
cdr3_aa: CASSWDRGHTEAFF

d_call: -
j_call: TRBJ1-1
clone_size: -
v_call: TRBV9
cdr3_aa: CASSVGQGGSEAFF

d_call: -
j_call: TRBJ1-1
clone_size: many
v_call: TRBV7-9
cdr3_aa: CASSTGTKNTEAFF

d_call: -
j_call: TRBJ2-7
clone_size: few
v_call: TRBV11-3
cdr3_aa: CASSLGNGQFYEQYF

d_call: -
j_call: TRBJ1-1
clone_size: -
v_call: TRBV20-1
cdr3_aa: CSAWNREDTEAFF

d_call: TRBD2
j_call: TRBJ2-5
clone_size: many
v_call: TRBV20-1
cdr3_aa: CSGREGQETQYF

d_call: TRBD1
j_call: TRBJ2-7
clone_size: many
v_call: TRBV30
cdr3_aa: CAWSSTRDRGYEQYF

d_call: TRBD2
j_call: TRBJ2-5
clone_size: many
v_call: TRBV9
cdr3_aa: CASSPRKGRVGETQYF

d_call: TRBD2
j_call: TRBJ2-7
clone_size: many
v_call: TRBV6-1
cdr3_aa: CASSEVGLAGDEQYF

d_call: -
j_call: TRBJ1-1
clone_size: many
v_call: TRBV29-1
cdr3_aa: CSAARLLNTEAFF

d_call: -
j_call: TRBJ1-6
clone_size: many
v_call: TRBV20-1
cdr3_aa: CSVRVAPPNSPLHF

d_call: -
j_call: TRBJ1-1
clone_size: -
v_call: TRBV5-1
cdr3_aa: CASSLGTGSIEAFF

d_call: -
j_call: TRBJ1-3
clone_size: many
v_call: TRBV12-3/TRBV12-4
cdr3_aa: CASSLALKSSGNTIYF

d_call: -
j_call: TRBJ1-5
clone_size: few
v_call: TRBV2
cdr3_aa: CASSYRQPRGNQPQHF

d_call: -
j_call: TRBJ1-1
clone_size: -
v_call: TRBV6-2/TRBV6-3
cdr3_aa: CASSYGPVGGVLGTEAFF

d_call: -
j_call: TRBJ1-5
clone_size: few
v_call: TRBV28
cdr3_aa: CASSFWSDSNQPQHF

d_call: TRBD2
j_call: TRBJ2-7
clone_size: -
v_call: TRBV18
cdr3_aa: CASSPKAGPYEQYF

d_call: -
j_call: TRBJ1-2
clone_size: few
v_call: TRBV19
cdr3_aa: CASSMGRGTSGNTF

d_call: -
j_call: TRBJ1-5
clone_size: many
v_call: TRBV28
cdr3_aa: CASVLELEPQHF

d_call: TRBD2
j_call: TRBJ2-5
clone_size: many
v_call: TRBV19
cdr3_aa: CASSILAGIQETQYF

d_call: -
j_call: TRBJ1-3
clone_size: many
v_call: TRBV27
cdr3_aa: CASRRLSGEGGNTIYF

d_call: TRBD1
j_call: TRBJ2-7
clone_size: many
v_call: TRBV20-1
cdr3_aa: CSARETGDSYEQYF

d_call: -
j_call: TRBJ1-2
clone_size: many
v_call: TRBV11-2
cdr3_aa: CASSLDPGWSGYTF

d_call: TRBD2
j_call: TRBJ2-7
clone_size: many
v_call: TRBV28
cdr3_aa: CASTNAGTSVYEQYF

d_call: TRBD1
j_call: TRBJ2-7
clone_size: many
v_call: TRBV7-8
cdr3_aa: CASSLLTYGQGSAGEQYF

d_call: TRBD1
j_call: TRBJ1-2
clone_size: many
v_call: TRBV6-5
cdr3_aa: CASSYPGQDGYTF

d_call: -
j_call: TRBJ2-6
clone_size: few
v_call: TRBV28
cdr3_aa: CASSLLFSNGANVLTF

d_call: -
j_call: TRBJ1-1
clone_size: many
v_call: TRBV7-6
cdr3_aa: CASSLRQGYTEAFF

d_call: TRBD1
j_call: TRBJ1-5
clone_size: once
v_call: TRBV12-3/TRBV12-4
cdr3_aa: CASSPHRGQPQHF

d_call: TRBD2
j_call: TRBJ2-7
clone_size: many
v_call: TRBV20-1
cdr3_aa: CSASKGLAGVEQYF

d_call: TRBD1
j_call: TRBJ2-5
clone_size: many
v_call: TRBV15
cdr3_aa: CATSRQGAVGETQYF

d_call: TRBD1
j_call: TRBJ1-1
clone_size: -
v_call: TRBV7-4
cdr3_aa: CASSLGQGLTRDTEAFF